The text below deals with one TCR beta chain. The CDR3 totals 14 residues. V lost 3 bases and J lost 6; bases outside the gene matches: 4. The germline V gene encodes CDR1 MNHEY and CDR2 SMNVEV (reference sequence). This specimen belongs to a study of prognosis after radiotherapy for stage I lung cancer. Two rounds of multiplex PCR amplified TCR beta CDR3 from genomic DNA. Used in first-round PCR were primers specific to each TRBV and TRBJ gene. TCRdb reprocessed the multiplex PCR reads with MiXCR, giving one entry per CDR3 protein. Of about 35,000 distinct CDR3 sequences in the sample, 32% were seen once.

The material was PBMCs, obtained before or after stereotactic body radiation therapy (not recorded which). The TCR sequence derives from a donor of 50 years or more with non-small cell lung cancer. The chain uses TRBV27 and TRBJ2-1, with 8 nucleotides matching TRBD2. The CDR3: CASSLLAGTNEQFF. The CDR3 DNA reads as TGTGCCAGCAGTTTGTTAGCGGGGACCAATGAGCAGTTCTTC.